Listed here are 21 T cell receptor beta chains from one sample, sequenced in a study of shared clonotypes between healthy human individuals. Libraries were prepared by immunoSEQ multiplex PCR; TCRdb keeps only in-frame clonotypes and omits some of them. Counted here are roughly 650,000 clones, 96% occurring once; the ten biggest clones make up less than 0.12%. CD45RO-negative, CCR7-positively selected cells formed the naive CD8 fraction, excluding terminally differentiated effector memory CD45RA+ cells. The sequencing input was naive CD8+ T cells sorted from blood. The receptors originated from a woman younger than 45 in good health.

The chain links TRBV7-9 to TRBJ1-5; the D is unclear. CDR1 is SEHNR, CDR2 FQNEAQ, per germline (reference sequence). The CDR3 runs to 13 residues. The V and J ends lost 1 base and 3 bases respectively, with 4 bases between them. CDR3 loop: CASSLEVNQPQHF. CDR3 sequence (DNA): TGTGCCAGCAGCTTAGAGGTCAATCAGCCCCAGCATTTT.

The chain combines TRBV28 with TRBJ1-2; D is ambiguous. Germline-derived CDR1 and CDR2 are MDHEN and SYDVKM. V lost 4 bases and J 6 bases, leaving 12 bases between the germline ends. The CDR3 runs to 13 residues. The CDR3 spells CASSSHLIDGYTF. CDR3 DNA: TGTGCCAGCAGTTCCCACTTAATAGATGGCTACACCTTC.

The V gene is TRBV23-1, the J gene TRBJ2-7; the match to TRBD1 covers 7 bases. TRBV23-1 is an ORF for which the function is uncertain. The CDR3 is 15 amino acids. The V gene end was trimmed by 6 bases and the J gene end by 4 bases; junction bases not matched to a gene: 12. The CDR3 loop is CASSPIRQGIYEQYF. CDR3 sequence (DNA): TGCGCCAGCAGCCCCATCCGACAGGGTATATACGAGCAGTACTTC.

The CDR3 region has the DNA TGCAGCGCCACGGACAGGGTGGACTATGGCTACACCTTC. Translation gives CSATDRVDYGYTF. The chain recombines TRBV29-1 with TRBJ1-2, with 8 positions matching TRBD1. The germline CDR1 and CDR2 sequences are SQVTM and ANQGSEA. The V and J ends lost 7 bases and 3 bases, in that order; junction bases with no gene match: 7. The CDR3 is 13 amino acids.

The chain carries TRBV27 and TRBJ1-1, with TRBD1 matching over 9 bases. J gave up 0 bases and V 1 base, and 3 bases lay outside the gene matches. Per germline, CDR1 MNHEY and CDR2 SMNVEV (reference sequence). There are 16 residues in the CDR3. The CDR3 sequence is CASSLYGTGLNTEAFF. The CDR3 DNA sequence: TGTGCCAGCAGTTTATACGGGACAGGGCTGAACACTGAAGCTTTCTTT.

The J gene is TRBJ2-7, the V gene TRBV5-1, with 8 positions matching TRBD1. J was trimmed by 2 bases and V by 5 bases; bases with no gene match: 6. Germline V gene data show CDR1 as SGHRS and CDR2 as YFSETQ. CDR3 size: 14 residues. In nucleotides, the CDR3 is TGCGCCAGCAGTCCGGACAGGGACGCCTACGAGCAGTACTTC. This gives the protein CASSPDRDAYEQYF.

The chain has TRBV11-2 and TRBJ2-6; D is undetermined. CDR1 and CDR2 (germline): SGHAT, FQNNGV. The CDR3 runs to 15 residues. V lost 1 base and J lost 0, with 4 bases in between. In DNA form, the CDR3 reads TGTGCCAGCAGCTTAGCCATCTCTGGGGCCAACGTCCTGACTTTC. Translating gives CASSLAISGANVLTF.

This chain links TRBV14 with TRBJ2-7; possibly TRBD1 or TRBD2 for D (5 bases each). The CDR3 is 16 amino acids. The germline gives CDR1 SGHDN, CDR2 FVKESK. V lost 5 bases to trimming and J lost 7 bases, with 24 bases between them. The chain's CDR3 is CASSTPGPTGRGEQYF. For the CDR3, the DNA is TGTGCCAGCAGCACTCCGGGACCTACAGGACGCGGAGAGCAGTACTTC.

The V gene is TRBV4-1, the J gene TRBJ1-6; possible D gene TRBD1, 6 bases. The CDR3 spans 15 residues. V was shortened by 3 bases and J by 5 bases, with 11 bases between the two germline ends. Germline V lookup: CDR1 MGHRA, CDR2 YSYEKL. CDR3 coding DNA: TGCGCCAGCAGCCAGGAGGACAGCAATAATTCACCCCTCCACTTT. It specifies CASSQEDSNNSPLHF.

The chain links TRBV29-1 to TRBJ2-7, with 12 bases identical to TRBD2. This CDR3 contains 12 residues. CDR1 is SQVTM and CDR2 is ANQGSEA in the germline V gene. The V and J ends lost 7 bases and 4 bases, in that order; junction bases with no gene match: 2. CDR3 coding DNA: TGCAGCGCAGGGACTAGCGGGTACGAGCAGTACTTC. This codes for CSAGTSGYEQYF.

The V and J genes are TRBV19 and TRBJ2-5, with D hard to call. The DNA matches TRBJ2-7 better at its end, which makes the J call doubtful. The CDR3 loop spans 13 amino acids. The germline gives CDR1 LNHDA, CDR2 SQIVND (reference sequence). The chain's CDR3 is CASSIDGEYEQYF. The DNA for the CDR3 is TGTGCCAGTAGTATAGATGGAGAATACGAGCAGTACTTC.

This clone is a singleton in its sample. The chain uses TRBV11-3 and TRBJ2-2; D might be TRBD2 (6 bases). The CDR3 loop spans 14 amino acids. Trimming took off 2 bases at V and 6 bases at J, with 10 bases between the two ends. Germline CDR1 SGHNT, CDR2 YENEEA. The CDR3 sequence is CASSLMSGAGELFF. For the CDR3, the DNA is TGTGCCAGCAGCTTAATGTCGGGGGCCGGGGAGCTGTTTTTT.

This sequence joins TRBV21-1 and TRBJ2-1. TRBV21-1 is an annotated pseudogene. The CDR3 extends over 15 amino acids. In DNA form, the CDR3 reads TGTGCCAGCAACCTGGCCGAAGGGATACGCAATGAGCAGTTCTTC. Its translation: CASNLAEGIRNEQFF.

On this clone: A junction end diverges from the germline sequence, so it may reflect a read error. In DNA form, the CDR3 reads TGTGCCGGCAGTTTCAACGTAGGGGGGGACAGCTTCACAGATACGCAGTATTTT. It is translated as CAGSFNVGGDSFTDTQYF. The chain couples TRBV28 to TRBJ2-3; TRBD1 or TRBD2 may be the D gene (7 bases each). The CDR3 length is 18 residues. In germline, CDR1 is MDHEN, CDR2 SYDVKM.

This chain joins TRBV28 and TRBJ2-6; D gene unclear. Germline CDR1 reads MDHEN; CDR2 reads SYDVKM. V dropped 7 bases and J dropped 2 bases, with 15 bases sitting between them. CDR3 length: 16 residues. The CDR3 protein is CASTLTLGAGANVLTF. The CDR3 region has the DNA TGTGCCAGCACCTTGACACTGGGCGCTGGGGCCAACGTCCTGACTTTC.

In regard to this clone: Other nucleotide sequences from this sample produce the same CDR3. The rearrangement uses TRBV4-1 and TRBJ2-3; 8 bases fit TRBD2. V dropped 1 base and J dropped 3; count of bases not matched to a gene: 3. The CDR3 consists of 15 residues. Germline CDR1 MGHRA, CDR2 YSYEKL. The CDR3: CASSQVAGGTDTQYF. The DNA of the CDR3 is TGCGCCAGCAGCCAAGTCGCGGGAGGAACAGATACGCAGTATTTT.

The J gene is TRBJ2-7, the V gene TRBV5-8; 8 bases map to TRBD2. Germline V gives CDR1 SGHTS, CDR2 YDEGEE. CDR3 length: 14 amino acids. Germline trimming cut 4 bases from V and 4 bases from J; bases unmatched to any gene: 7. CDR3 sequence reads: CASSPGGPVYEQYF. The CDR3 DNA is TGTGCCAGCAGCCCGGGAGGGCCGGTTTACGAGCAGTACTTC.

The chain combines TRBV28 with TRBJ1-2; D is unresolved. Per the germline V gene, CDR1 is MDHEN and CDR2 is SYDVKM. The length of the CDR3 is 14 residues. The ends were cut back, 3 bases at V and 8 bases at J, with 16 bases in the middle. Written as DNA, the CDR3 is TGTGCCAGCAGTTTCCCGGGTCTCTGGGGAGGCTACACCTTC. It yields the protein CASSFPGLWGGYTF.

The chain joins TRBV19 to TRBJ2-1; D remains unclear. Germline V lookup: CDR1 LNHDA, CDR2 SQIVND (reference sequence). V was trimmed by 5 bases and J by 0 bases, leaving 5 bases between them. The CDR3 is made up of 13 amino acids. The CDR3 sequence is CASSQSSYNEQFF. DNA of the CDR3: TGTGCCAGTAGTCAGAGCTCCTACAATGAGCAGTTCTTC.

On this clone: The sample carries other DNA sequences with the same CDR3. J is TRBJ2-1 and V is TRBV28; D perhaps matches TRBD2 (5 bases). Germline V gene sequence: CDR1 MDHEN, CDR2 SYDVKM. V shed 5 bases and J shed 5 bases, with 7 bases lying between them. CDR3 length: 12 amino acids. The CDR3 DNA follows: TGTGCCAGCAGTCCCGGGGACAATGAGCAGTTCTTC. It specifies CASSPGDNEQFF.

This chain joins TRBV4-1 and TRBJ1-2, with D perhaps TRBD1 (6 bases). This CDR3 is built from 14 residues. Germline V gives CDR1 MGHRA, CDR2 YSYEKL. Trimming pared 1 base from V and 6 bases from J, leaving 12 bases between. The CDR3: CASSQGRAGDGYTF. CDR3 sequence (DNA): TGCGCCAGCAGCCAAGGGCGTGCAGGGGATGGCTACACCTTC.